In its sample, the clone carrying this T cell receptor beta chain was seen many times. The antigen is unknown. Germline values: CDR1 MNHNY, CDR2 SVGAGI (reference sequence). CDR3 length: 15 amino acids. Trimming took 0 bases from V and 0 from J, leaving 8 bases between them. The sample is drawn from a study of T cells in Graves' hyperthyroidism and ophthalmopathy. General study findings and limits: Peripheral blood also featured most of the thyroid clonotypes expanded above 0.001.

RNA transcripts were the template for amplifying TCR beta CDR3 regions. Initially, a first-round RT-PCR of the TCR CDR3 employed the HTBI primer set. One entry per CDR3 protein, called by TCRdb with MiXCR from the multiplex PCR reads. The table records under 350,000 distinct CDR3 sequences, 15% to 20% of them present only once. Sequencing input: blood. V is TRBV6-6 and J is TRBJ1-1; D not resolved. The TCR sequence derives from an older woman with Graves' ophthalmopathy. DNA for the CDR3: TGTGCCAGCAGTTACTCGCCCATTATGAACACTGAAGCTTTCTTT. Amino acids: CASSYSPIMNTEAFF.